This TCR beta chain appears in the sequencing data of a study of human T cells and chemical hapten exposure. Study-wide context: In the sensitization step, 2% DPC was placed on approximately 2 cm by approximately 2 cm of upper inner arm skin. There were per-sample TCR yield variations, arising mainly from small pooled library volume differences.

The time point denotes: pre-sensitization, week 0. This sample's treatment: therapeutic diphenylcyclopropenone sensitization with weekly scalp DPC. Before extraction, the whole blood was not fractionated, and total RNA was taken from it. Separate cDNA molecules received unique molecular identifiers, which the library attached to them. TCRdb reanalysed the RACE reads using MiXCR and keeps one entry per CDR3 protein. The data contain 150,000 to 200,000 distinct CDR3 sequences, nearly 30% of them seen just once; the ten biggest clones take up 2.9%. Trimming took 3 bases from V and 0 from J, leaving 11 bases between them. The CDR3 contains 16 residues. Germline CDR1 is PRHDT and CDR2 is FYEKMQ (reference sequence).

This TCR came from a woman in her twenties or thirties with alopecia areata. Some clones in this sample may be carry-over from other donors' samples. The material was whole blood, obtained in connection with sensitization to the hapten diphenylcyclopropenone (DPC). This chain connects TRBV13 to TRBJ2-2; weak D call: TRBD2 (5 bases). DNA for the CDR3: TGTGCCAGCAGCTTTTTTGGGCGGGCGAACACCGGGGAGCTGTTTTTT. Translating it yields CASSFFGRANTGELFF.